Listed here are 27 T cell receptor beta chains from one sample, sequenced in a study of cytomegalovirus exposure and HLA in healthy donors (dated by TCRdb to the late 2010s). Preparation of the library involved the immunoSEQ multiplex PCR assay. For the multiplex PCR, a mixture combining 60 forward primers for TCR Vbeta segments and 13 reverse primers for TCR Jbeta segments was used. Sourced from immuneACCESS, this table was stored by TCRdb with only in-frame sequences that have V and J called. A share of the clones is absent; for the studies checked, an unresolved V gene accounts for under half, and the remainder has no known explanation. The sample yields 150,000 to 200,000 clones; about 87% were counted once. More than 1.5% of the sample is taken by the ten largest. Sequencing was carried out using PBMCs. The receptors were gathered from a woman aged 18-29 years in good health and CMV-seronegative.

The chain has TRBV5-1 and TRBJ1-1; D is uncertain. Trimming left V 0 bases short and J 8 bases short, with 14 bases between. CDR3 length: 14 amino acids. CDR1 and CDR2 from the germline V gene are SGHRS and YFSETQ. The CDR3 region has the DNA TGCGCCAGCAGCTTGGGACTGATGTCCCTAGAAGCTTTCTTT. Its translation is CASSLGLMSLEAFF.

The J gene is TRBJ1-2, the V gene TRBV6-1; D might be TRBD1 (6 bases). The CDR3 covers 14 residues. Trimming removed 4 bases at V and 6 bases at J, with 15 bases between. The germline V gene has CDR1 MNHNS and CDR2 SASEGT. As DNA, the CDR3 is TGTGCCAGCAGTGGAAGGGACAATAAACATGGCTACACCTTC. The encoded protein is CASSGRDNKHGYTF.

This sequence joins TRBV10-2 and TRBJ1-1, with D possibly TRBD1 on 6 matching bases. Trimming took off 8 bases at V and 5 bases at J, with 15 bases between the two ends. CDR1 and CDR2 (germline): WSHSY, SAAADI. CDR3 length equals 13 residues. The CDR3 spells CASEREGGTEAFF. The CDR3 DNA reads TGCGCCAGCGAAAGAGAGGGGGGGACTGAAGCTTTCTTT.

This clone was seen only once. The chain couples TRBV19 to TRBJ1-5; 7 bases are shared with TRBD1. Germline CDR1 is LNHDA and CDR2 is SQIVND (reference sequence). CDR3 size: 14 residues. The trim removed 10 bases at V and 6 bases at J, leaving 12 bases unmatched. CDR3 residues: CATRDRAGGQPQHF. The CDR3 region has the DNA TGTGCCACTCGAGACAGGGCAGGAGGTCAGCCCCAGCATTTT.

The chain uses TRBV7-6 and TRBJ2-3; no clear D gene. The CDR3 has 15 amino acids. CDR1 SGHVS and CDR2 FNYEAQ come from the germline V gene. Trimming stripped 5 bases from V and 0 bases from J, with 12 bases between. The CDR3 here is CASSVSPFSTDTQYF. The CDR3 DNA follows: TGTGCCAGCAGCGTTAGTCCCTTTAGCACAGATACGCAGTATTTT.

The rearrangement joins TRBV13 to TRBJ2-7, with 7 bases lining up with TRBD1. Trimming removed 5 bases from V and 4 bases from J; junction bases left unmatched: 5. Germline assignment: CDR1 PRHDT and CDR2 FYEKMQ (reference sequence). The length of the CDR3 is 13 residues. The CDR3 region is CASSPGTDYEQYF. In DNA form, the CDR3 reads TGTGCCAGCAGCCCCGGGACAGATTACGAGCAGTACTTC.

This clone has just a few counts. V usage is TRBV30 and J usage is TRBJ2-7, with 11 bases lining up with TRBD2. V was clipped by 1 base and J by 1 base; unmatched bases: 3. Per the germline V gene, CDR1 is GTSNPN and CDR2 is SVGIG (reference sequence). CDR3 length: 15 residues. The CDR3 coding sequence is TGTGCCTGGAGTGGCGGGACTAGCGGTTCCTACGAGCAGTACTTC. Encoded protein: CAWSGGTSGSYEQYF.

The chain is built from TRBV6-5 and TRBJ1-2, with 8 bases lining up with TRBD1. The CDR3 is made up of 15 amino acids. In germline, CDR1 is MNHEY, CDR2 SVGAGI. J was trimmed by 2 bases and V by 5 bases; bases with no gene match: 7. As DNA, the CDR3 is TGTGCCAGCAGTACCCGGGACAGGATGAACTATGGCTACACCTTC. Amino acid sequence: CASSTRDRMNYGYTF.

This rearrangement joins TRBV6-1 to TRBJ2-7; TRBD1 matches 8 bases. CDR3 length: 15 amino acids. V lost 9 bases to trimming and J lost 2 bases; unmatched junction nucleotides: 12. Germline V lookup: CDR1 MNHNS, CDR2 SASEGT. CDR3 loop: CASSPGWGQAYEQYF. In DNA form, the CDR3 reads TGTGCCAGTAGCCCTGGGTGGGGACAGGCCTACGAGCAGTACTTC.

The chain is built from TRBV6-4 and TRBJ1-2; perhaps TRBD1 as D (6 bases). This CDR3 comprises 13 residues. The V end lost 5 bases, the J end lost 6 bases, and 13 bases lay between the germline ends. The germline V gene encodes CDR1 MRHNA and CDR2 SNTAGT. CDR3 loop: CASSPTGSDGYTF. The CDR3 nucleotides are TGTGCCAGCAGTCCTACAGGGAGTGATGGCTACACCTTC.

The CDR3 is CASRGEGKRGTQYF. The CDR3 DNA follows: TGTGCCAGCAGGGGGGAGGGGAAGAGAGGGACCCAGTACTTC. V and J are TRBV6-6 and TRBJ2-5; 7 bases agree with TRBD2. The J segment lost 7 bases and the V segment lost 6 bases, leaving 11 bases of the junction unmatched. The CDR3 runs to 14 residues. The germline CDR1 and CDR2 sequences are MNHNY and SVGAGI (reference sequence).

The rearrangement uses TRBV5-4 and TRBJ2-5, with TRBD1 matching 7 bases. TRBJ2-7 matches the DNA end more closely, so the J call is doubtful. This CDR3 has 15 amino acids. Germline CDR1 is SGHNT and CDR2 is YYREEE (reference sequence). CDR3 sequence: CASHARDSPSYEQYF. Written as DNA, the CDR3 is TGTGCCAGCCACGCTCGGGACAGCCCTTCCTACGAGCAGTACTTC.

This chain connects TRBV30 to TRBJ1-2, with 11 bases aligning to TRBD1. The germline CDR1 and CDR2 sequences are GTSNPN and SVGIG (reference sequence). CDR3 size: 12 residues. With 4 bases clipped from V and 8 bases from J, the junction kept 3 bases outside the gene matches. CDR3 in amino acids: CAWTRDRGGYTF. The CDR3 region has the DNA TGTGCCTGGACCAGGGACAGGGGGGGCTACACCTTC.

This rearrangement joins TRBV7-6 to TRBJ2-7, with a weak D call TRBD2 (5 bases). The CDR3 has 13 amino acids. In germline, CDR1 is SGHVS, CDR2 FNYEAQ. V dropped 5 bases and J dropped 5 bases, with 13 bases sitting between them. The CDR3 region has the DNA TGTGCCAGCAGCCCCGGGGTGTTGGACGAGCAGTACTTC. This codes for CASSPGVLDEQYF.

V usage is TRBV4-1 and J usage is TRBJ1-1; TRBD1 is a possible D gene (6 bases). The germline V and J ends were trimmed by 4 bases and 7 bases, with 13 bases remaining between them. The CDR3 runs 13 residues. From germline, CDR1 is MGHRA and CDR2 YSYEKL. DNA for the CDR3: TGCGCCAGCAGCCGACAGGCAACACGTGAAGCTTTCTTT. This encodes CASSRQATREAFF.

The chain's CDR3 is CASSGGQGPNQPQHF. The CDR3 DNA reads TGTGCCAGCAGTGGAGGACAGGGGCCAAATCAGCCCCAGCATTTT. J is TRBJ1-5 and V is TRBV28; 9 bases line up with TRBD1. V trimming: 5 bases; J trimming: 4 bases; junction bases outside the gene matches: 6. The CDR3 totals 15 residues. Germline-derived CDR1 and CDR2 are MDHEN and SYDVKM.

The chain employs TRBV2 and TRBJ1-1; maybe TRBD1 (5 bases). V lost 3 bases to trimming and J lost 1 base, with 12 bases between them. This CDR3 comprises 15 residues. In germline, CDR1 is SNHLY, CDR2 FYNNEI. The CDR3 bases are TGTGCCAGCAGTGATATAGGGGAGGGGAACACTGAAGCTTTCTTT. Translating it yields CASSDIGEGNTEAFF.

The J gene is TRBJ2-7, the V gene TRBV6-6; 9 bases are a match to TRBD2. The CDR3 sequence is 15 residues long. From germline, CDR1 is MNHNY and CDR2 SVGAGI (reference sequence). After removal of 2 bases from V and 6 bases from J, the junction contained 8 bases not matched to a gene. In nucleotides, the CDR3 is TGTGCCAGCAGTTACGGGGGCGGGAGGGTTAGCGAGCAGTACTTC. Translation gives CASSYGGGRVSEQYF.

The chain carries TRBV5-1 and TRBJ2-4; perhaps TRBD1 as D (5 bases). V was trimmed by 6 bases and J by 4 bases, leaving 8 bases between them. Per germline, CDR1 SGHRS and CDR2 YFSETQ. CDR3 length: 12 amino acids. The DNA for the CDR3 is TGCGCCAGCACGGACACTAAAAACATTCAGTACTTC. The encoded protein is CASTDTKNIQYF.

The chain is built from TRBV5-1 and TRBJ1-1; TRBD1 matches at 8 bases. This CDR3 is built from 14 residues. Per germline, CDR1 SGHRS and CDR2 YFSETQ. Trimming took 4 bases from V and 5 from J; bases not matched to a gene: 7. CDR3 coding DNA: TGCGCCAGCAGCATGACAGGGGCGGGAACTGAAGCTTTCTTT. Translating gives CASSMTGAGTEAFF. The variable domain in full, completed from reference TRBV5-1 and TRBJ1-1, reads KAGVTQTPRYLIKTRGQQVTLSCSPISGHRSVSWYQQTPGQGLQFLFEYFSETQRNKGNFPGRFSGRQFSNSRSEMNVSTLELGDSALYLCASSMTGAGTEAFFGQGTRLTVV.

CDR3 loop: CASSLAKGAPLAQHF. The CDR3 nucleotides are TGTGCCAGCAGCTTGGCCAAAGGGGCCCCACTGGCCCAGCATTTT. The chain is built from TRBV5-6 and TRBJ1-5, with D tentatively TRBD1 (5 bases). V was trimmed by 0 bases and J by 11 bases, leaving 18 bases between them. This CDR3 has 15 residues. Per germline, CDR1 SGHDT and CDR2 YYEEEE.

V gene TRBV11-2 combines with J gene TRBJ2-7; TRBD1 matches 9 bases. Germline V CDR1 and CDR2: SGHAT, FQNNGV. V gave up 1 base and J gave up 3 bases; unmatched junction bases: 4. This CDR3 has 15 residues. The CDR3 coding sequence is TGTGCCAGCAGCTTAGCCGGGACAGGGATCTACGAGCAGTACTTC. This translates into CASSLAGTGIYEQYF. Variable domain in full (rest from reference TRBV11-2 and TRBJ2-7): EAGVAQSPRYKIIEKRQSVAFWCNPISGHATLYWYQQILGQGPKLLIQFQNNGVVDDSQLPKDRFSAERLKGVDSTLKIQPAKLEDSAVYLCASSLAGTGIYEQYFGPGTRLTVT.

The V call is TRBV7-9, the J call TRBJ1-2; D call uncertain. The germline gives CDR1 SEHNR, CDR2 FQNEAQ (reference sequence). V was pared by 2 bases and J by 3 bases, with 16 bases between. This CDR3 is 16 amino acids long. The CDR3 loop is CASSLTLLEEYYGYTF. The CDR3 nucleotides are TGTGCCAGCAGCTTAACCCTCTTGGAGGAGTACTATGGCTACACCTTC. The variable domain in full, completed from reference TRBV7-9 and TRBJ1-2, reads DTGVSQNPRHKITKRGQNVTFRCDPISEHNRLYWYRQTLGQGPEFLTYFQNEAQLEKSRLLSDRFSAERPKGSFSTLEIQRTEQGDSAMYLCASSLTLLEEYYGYTFGSGTRLTVV.

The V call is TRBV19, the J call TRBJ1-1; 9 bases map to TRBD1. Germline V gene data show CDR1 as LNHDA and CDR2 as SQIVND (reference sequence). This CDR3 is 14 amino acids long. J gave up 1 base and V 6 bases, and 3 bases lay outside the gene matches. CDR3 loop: CASSRTGANTEAFF. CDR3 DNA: TGTGCCAGTAGCCGGACAGGGGCGAACACTGAAGCTTTCTTT.

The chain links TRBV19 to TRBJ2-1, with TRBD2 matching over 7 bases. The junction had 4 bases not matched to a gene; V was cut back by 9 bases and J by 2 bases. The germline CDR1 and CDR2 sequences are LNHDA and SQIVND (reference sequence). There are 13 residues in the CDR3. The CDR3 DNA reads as TGTGCCAGCGGGAGGTCGCCCTACAATGAGCAGTTCTTC. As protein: CASGRSPYNEQFF.

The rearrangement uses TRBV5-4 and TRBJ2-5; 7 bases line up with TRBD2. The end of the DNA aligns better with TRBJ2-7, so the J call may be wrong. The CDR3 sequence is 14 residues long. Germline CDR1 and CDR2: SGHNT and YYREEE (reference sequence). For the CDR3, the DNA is TGTGCCAGCAGCTCCCTGGGAGGGGCGTACGAGCAGTACTTC. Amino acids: CASSSLGGAYEQYF.

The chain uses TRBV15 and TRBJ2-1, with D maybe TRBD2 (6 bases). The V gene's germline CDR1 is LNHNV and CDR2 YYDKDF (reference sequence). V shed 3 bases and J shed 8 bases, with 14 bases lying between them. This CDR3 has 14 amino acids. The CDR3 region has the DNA TGTGCCACCAGCAGCGCTGCGGGGTCCGATGAGCAGTTCTTC. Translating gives CATSSAAGSDEQFF. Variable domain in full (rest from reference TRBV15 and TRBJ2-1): DAMVIQNPRYQVTQFGKPVTLSCSQTLNHNVMYWYQQKSSQAPKLLFHYYDKDFNNEADTPDNFQSRRPNTSFCFLDIRSPGLGDTAMYLCATSSAAGSDEQFFGPGTRLTVL.